This is a list of T cell receptor beta chains from one sample in a study of shared clonotypes between healthy human individuals. Produced via immunoSEQ multiplex PCR; TCRdb's table is partial and in-frame only. The table lists more than 2 million clones, over 85% of them singletons. Sequenced: naive CD8+ T cells from PBMCs. These receptors were taken from a man aged 18 to 35 in good health. Some clones in this sample may be carry-over from other donors' samples. The CDR3 runs from the conserved cysteine through the conserved F or W. A D gene is named only where the DNA matches it firmly. Only some rows state a clone size, as once, few, many or a class for expanded clones.

abundance	d_gene	v_gene	j_gene	CDR3nt	CDR3aa
once	TRBD2	TRBV11-2	TRBJ2-1	TGTGCCAGCAGCCGCGGGACTAGCGGCTACAATGAGCAGTTCTTC	CASSRGTSGYNEQFF
-	TRBD1	TRBV7-9	TRBJ1-2	TGTGCCAGCAGCCATAACGACAGGGAAGGCTACACCTTC	CASSHNDREGYTF
-	-	TRBV27	TRBJ2-7	TGTGCCAGCAGTCATACAGGGTCCTACGAGCAGTACTTC	CASSHTGSYEQYF
-	-	TRBV4-2	TRBJ2-2	TGTGCCAGCAGCCAAGCTCTGGCTGTCACCGGGGAGCTGTTTTTT	CASSQALAVTGELFF
-	TRBD1	TRBV11-2	TRBJ2-2	TGTGCCAGCAGCTTCCCGGCAGGGGGCATTTACACCGGGGAGCTGTTTTTT	CASSFPAGGIYTGELFF
-	-	TRBV11-1	TRBJ2-1	TGTGCCAGCAGCCCTCAGGGACGCAATGAGCAGTTCTTC	CASSPQGRNEQFF
-	TRBD1	TRBV28	TRBJ2-7	TGTGCCAGCAGTATCGGACAGGGTTTCTACGAGCAGTACTTC	CASSIGQGFYEQYF
-	-	TRBV9	TRBJ2-7	TGTGCCAGCAGCGTAGGTAAGAATCCTTCCTACGAGCAGTACTTC	CASSVGKNPSYEQYF
-	-	TRBV29-1	TRBJ2-2	TGCAGCGTTGTCGGAGCGCACACCGGGGAGCTGTTTTTT	CSVVGAHTGELFF
-	-	TRBV27	TRBJ2-1	TGTGCCAGCAGTTTTGGACAGACAACCTACAATGAGCAGTTCTTC	CASSFGQTTYNEQFF
-	-	TRBV25-1	TRBJ2-3	TGTGCCAGCAGCGCGGATACGCAGTATTTT	CASSADTQYF
-	TRBD1	TRBV27	TRBJ2-7	TGTGCCAGCAGTTTAATTGGAGACAGGGGCTACGAGCAGTACTTC	CASSLIGDRGYEQYF
-	-	TRBV28	TRBJ1-1	TGTGCCAGCAGTTTAGTGACAGACACTGAAGCTTTCTTT	CASSLVTDTEAFF
-	-	TRBV29-1	TRBJ2-7	TGCAGCGTTGAAGGCGGTTGGGGGGAAACCTACGAGCAGTACTTC	CSVEGGWGETYEQYF
once	-	TRBV27	TRBJ2-1	TGTGCCAGCAGTCCCCAACCTTTCTGGGGCGGTGAGCAGTTCTTC	CASSPQPFWGGEQFF
-	-	TRBV10-2	TRBJ2-2	TGCGCCAGCAGCGACTTCCCGGGCCTACGGCAGGTCGGGGAGCTGTTTTTT	CASSDFPGLRQVGELFF
-	-	TRBV25-1	TRBJ2-3	TGTGCCAGCAGTTCAACGACAGCAGATACGCAGTATTTT	CASSSTTADTQYF
-	-	TRBV27	TRBJ1-1	TGTGCCAGCAGTCGGTTCTATCGGGACACTGAAGCTTTCTTT	CASSRFYRDTEAFF
few	-	TRBV9	TRBJ2-1	TGTGCCAGCGGGGGGAGCTCCTACAATGAGCAGTTCTTC	CASGGSSYNEQFF
-	-	TRBV7-8	TRBJ2-6	TGTGCCAGCAGCTCCTCCGGGGGCAGGGCCGGGGCCAACGTCCTGACTTTC	CASSSSGGRAGANVLTF
-	-	TRBV7-9	TRBJ1-1	TGTGCCAGCAGCTTAGCATCGGGGAAGGAAGGCACTGAAGCTTTCTTT	CASSLASGKEGTEAFF
-	TRBD1	TRBV7-6	TRBJ2-7	TGTGCCAGCAGCTTACCTGGTACAGGGGGCGAGCAGTACTTC	CASSLPGTGGEQYF